The 14 T cell receptor beta chains below come from one sample, sequenced in a study of shared clonotypes between healthy human individuals. Method: immunoSEQ multiplex PCR; TCRdb's copy keeps in-frame clones and lacks some. The table records 1 million to 1.2 million clones, 70% to 80% of them present only once. Sequenced sample: memory CD4+ T cells from PBMCs. The subset denotes: CD45RA-negative fraction. These receptors came from a man between 18 and 29 years old in good health. Some clones in this sample may be carry-over from other donors' samples.

CDR3 region: CASSEEQRVRQYF. CDR3 DNA: TGTGCCAGCAGTGAGGAACAGCGGGTAAGGCAGTACTTC. This chain links TRBV2 with TRBJ2-7; a weak D match, TRBD2 (6 bases). The CDR3 length is 13 residues. Germline V gene data show CDR1 as SNHLY and CDR2 as FYNNEI. The V end was cut by 3 bases, the J end by 9 bases, with 15 bases between.

V gene TRBV12-5 combines with J gene TRBJ2-1; D remains unclear. CDR1 LGHNT and CDR2 FRNRAP come from the germline V gene. This CDR3 region has 15 residues. With 0 bases removed from V and 6 bases from J, the gap between germline ends came to 12 bases. In DNA, the CDR3 is TGTGCTAGTGGTTTGGTAAATCAGTTTTTCAATGAGCAGTTCTTC. Translated: CASGLVNQFFNEQFF.

This clone was picked up one time. A read error is possible here, since a much larger clone lies one base away. This chain connects TRBV14 to TRBJ2-2; no firm D call. The germline V and J ends were trimmed by 2 bases and 5 bases, with 0 bases remaining between them. The germline gives CDR1 SGHDN, CDR2 FVKESK. The length of the CDR3 is 11 residues. The chain's CDR3 is CASSQTGELFF. In DNA, the CDR3 is TGTGCCAGCAGCCAAACCGGGGAGCTGTTTTTT.

This clone was seen only once. The chain combines TRBV5-4 with TRBJ2-5; no definite D call. CDR3 length: 15 residues. Germline CDR1 reads SGHNT; CDR2 reads YYREEE (reference sequence). The V and J ends lost 0 bases and 2 bases respectively, with 11 bases between them. The chain's CDR3 is CASSLDLRPQETQYF. The CDR3, as DNA: TGTGCCAGCAGCTTGGACCTCAGACCTCAAGAGACCCAGTACTTC.

This clone occurred a few times. This same CDR3 is encoded by further DNA sequences in the sample. The chain joins TRBV28 to TRBJ1-5; D is unresolved. This CDR3 region has 14 residues. CDR1 is MDHEN and CDR2 is SYDVKM in the germline V gene. The germline V and J ends were trimmed by 4 bases and 6 bases, with 13 bases remaining between them. CDR3 nucleotide sequence: TGTGCCAGCAGTTGGGCTGGCGGGGTTCAGCCCCAGCATTTT. Translating it yields CASSWAGGVQPQHF. Filled out from reference TRBV28 and TRBJ1-5, the complete variable domain reads DVKVTQSSRYLVKRTGEKVFLECVQDMDHENMFWYRQDPGLGLRLIYFSYDVKMKEKGDIPEGYSVSREKKERFSLILESASTNQTSMYLCASSWAGGVQPQHFGDGTRLSIL.

This chain joins TRBV28 and TRBJ1-2, with 7 bases aligning to TRBD1. CDR3 size: 14 residues. Trimming removed 4 bases from V and 4 bases from J; junction bases left unmatched: 6. Germline V CDR1 and CDR2: MDHEN, SYDVKM. The CDR3 is CASSSHRGRYGYTF. Here the CDR3 DNA reads TGTGCCAGCAGTTCCCACAGGGGACGCTATGGCTACACCTTC.

This clone has more than one count but fewer than ten. V and J are TRBV5-1 and TRBJ1-1; D possibly corresponds to TRBD1 (5 bases). This CDR3 contains 14 residues. Trimming left V 4 bases short and J 0 bases short, with 10 bases between. Germline assignment: CDR1 SGHRS and CDR2 YFSETQ. CDR3 coding DNA: TGCGCCAGCAGCGACCAGGGCATGAACACTGAAGCTTTCTTT. Amino acid sequence: CASSDQGMNTEAFF.

The rearrangement links TRBV6-5 to TRBJ2-3, with TRBD1 matching over 8 bases. The CDR3 loop spans 14 amino acids. V dropped 6 bases and J dropped 5; count of bases not matched to a gene: 7. Germline CDR1 reads MNHEY; CDR2 reads SVGAGI. CDR3 loop: CASRVDRVGDTQYF. The CDR3 DNA sequence: TGTGCCAGCAGGGTGGACAGGGTGGGAGATACGCAGTATTTT.

The genes are TRBV29-1 and TRBJ2-5; a weak D match, TRBD2 (5 bases). V lost 1 base, J lost 2 bases, and 11 bases lay in between. The germline V gene encodes CDR1 SQVTM and CDR2 ANQGSEA. CDR3 length equals 14 residues. The CDR3 nucleotides are TGCAGCGTTGAAGTTGGCCGGGGTCAAGAGACCCAGTACTTC. This encodes CSVEVGRGQETQYF.

The chain couples TRBV27 to TRBJ1-5; D remains ambiguous. The ends were cut back, 6 bases at V and 2 bases at J, with 14 bases in the middle. In germline, CDR1 is MNHEY, CDR2 SMNVEV (reference sequence). The CDR3 totals 15 residues. CDR3 amino acids: CASSPEGRGNQPQHF. For the CDR3, the DNA is TGTGCCAGCAGCCCCGAGGGCCGAGGCAATCAGCCCCAGCATTTT.

This clone was seen just once. This rearrangement joins TRBV7-8 to TRBJ2-7; perhaps TRBD2 as D (6 bases). This CDR3 has 15 residues. Germline CDR1 and CDR2: SGHVS and FQNEAQ. The V and J ends lost 2 bases and 3 bases respectively, with 14 bases between them. The CDR3 protein is CASSLRDFSYYEQYF. The DNA of the CDR3 is TGTGCCAGCAGCTTAAGGGACTTTTCCTACTACGAGCAGTACTTC.

J is TRBJ1-2 and V is TRBV27, with D possibly TRBD1 on 6 matching bases. CDR3 length: 13 amino acids. The germline gives CDR1 MNHEY, CDR2 SMNVEV (reference sequence). V gave up 4 bases and J gave up 4 bases, with 10 bases separating them. The CDR3 region has the DNA TGTGCCAGCAGTTATACAGGGAGCTATGGCTACACCTTC. Amino acid sequence: CASSYTGSYGYTF.

With regard to this clone: A far bigger clonotype differs at one base, so this is likely a read error. The chain combines TRBV6-1 with TRBJ2-6; maybe TRBD1 (5 bases). CDR1 and CDR2 from the germline V gene are MNHNS and SASEGT. CDR3 length: 14 residues. CDR3 region: CASSQLPGASVLTF. The DNA of the CDR3 is TGTGCCAGCAGTCAGTTACCTGGGGCCAGCGTCCTGACTTTC.

The chain links TRBV5-5 to TRBJ1-3, with D unclear. There are 15 residues in the CDR3. Germline CDR1 and CDR2: SGHKS and YYEKEE (reference sequence). Deletions cut 4 bases from V and 0 bases from J, with 11 bases between. In DNA, the CDR3 is TGTGCCAGCAGCCCAAACATACCCTCTGGAAACACCATATATTTT. Protein sequence: CASSPNIPSGNTIYF. The whole variable domain, remainder taken from reference TRBV5-5 and TRBJ1-3, is DAGVTQSPTHLIKTRGQQVTLRCSPISGHKSVSWYQQVLGQGPQFIFQYYEKEERGRGNFPDRFSARQFPNYSSELNVNALLLGDSALYLCASSPNIPSGNTIYFGEGSWLTVV.